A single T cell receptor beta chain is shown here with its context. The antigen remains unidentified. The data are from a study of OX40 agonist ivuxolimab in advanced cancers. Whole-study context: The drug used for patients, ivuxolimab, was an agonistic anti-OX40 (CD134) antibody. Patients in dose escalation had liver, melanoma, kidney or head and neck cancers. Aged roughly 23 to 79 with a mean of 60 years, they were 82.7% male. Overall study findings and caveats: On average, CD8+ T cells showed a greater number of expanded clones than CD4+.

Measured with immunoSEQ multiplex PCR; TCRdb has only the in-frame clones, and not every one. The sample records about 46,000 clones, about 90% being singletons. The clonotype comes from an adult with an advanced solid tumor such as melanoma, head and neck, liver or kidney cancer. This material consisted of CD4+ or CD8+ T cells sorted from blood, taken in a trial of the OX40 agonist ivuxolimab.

CDR3 in DNA: TGTGCCAGCAGCGTAGGAAGGGATCAGCCCCAGCATTTT. It specifies CASSVGRDQPQHF. V gene TRBV9 combines with J gene TRBJ1-5, with no clear D. Germline V CDR1 and CDR2: SGDLS, YYNGEE. V lost 0 bases and J 5 bases, leaving 6 bases between the germline ends. The CDR3 has 13 residues. The variable domain in full, with the rest retrieved from reference TRBV9 and TRBJ1-5, is DSGVTQTPKHLITATGQRVTLRCSPRSGDLSVYWYQQSLDQGLQFLIQYYNGEERAKGNILERFSAQQFPDLHSELNLSSLELGDSALYFCASSVGRDQPQHFGDGTRLSIL.